Listed below are T cell receptor beta chains from one sample, sequenced in a study of blood T cells in healthy people across ages. TCRdb redid the calling of the 5' RACE reads with MiXCR, one entry per CDR3 protein. The repertoire holds 760,000 or so distinct CDR3 sequences, with 20% to 25% as singletons. The same data also contributed to another study, on T cells of mothers and their children.

The sample taken for sequencing was blood. These TCRs come from a boy between 10 and 17 years old in good health. CDR3s leave out the opening cysteine and the closing phenylalanine or tryptophan. D genes are given only for firm matches. Where a row states a size, it is once, few, many or the class of an expanded clone; other rows omit it.

TRBV5-8 | TRBD1 | few | 12 | ASSWGTDTGELF
TRBV12-3/TRBV12-4 | TRBD1 | - | 13 | ASTEGGTGLGKLF
TRBV20-1 | - | - | 11 | SAMRAEGNTIY
TRBV19 | - | - | 12 | ASSIAQTGETQY
TRBV7-8 | - | few | 14 | ASSLLLQERGETQY
TRBV5-1 | TRBD2 | - | 13 | ASSFTGLAGYEQY
TRBV5-6 | TRBD1 | - | 12 | ASRPTGVGETQY
TRBV7-8 | TRBD2 | - | 16 | ASSWGLADTSSYNEQF
TRBV9 | TRBD2 | - | 15 | ASSEEKGLAHGNEQF
TRBV28 | TRBD2 | few | 13 | ASSYGTSASYEQY
TRBV11-2 | - | - | 11 | ASSLRSAQRAF
TRBV2 | TRBD1 | once | 12 | ASRTGLSNQPQH
TRBV7-2 | - | - | 13 | ASSSPDGNTGELF
TRBV4-1 | - | - | 11 | ASSREPTYEQY